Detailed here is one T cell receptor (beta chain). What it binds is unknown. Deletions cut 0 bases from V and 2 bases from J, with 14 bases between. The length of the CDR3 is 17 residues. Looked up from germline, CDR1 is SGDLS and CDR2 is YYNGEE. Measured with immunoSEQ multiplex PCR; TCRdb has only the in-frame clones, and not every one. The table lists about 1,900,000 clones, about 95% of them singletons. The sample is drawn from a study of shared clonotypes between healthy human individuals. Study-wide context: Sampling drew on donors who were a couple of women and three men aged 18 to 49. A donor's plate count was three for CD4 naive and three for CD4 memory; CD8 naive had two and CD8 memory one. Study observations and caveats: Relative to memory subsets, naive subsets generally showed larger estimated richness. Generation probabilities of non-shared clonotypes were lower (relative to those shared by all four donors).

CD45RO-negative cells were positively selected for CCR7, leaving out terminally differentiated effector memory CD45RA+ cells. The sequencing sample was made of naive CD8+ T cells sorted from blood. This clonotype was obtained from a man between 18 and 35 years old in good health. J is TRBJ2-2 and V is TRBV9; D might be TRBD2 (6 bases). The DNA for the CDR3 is TGTGCCAGCAGCGTAGATACGGGACTCCTAAACACCGGGGAGCTGTTTTTT. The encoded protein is CASSVDTGLLNTGELFF.